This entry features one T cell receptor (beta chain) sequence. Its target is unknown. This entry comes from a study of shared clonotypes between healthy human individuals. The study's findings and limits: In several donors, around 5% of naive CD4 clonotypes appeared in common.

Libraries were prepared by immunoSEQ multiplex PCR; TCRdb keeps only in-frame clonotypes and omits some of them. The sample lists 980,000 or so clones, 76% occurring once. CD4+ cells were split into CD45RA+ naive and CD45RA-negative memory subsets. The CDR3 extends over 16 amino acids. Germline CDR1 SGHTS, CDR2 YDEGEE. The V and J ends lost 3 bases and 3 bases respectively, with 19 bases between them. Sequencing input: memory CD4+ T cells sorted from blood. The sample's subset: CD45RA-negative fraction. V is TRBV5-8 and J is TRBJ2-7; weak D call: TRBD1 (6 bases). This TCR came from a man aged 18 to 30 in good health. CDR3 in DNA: TGTGCCAGCAGCTGGCCCCGGGACAAAAAGGTCTACGAGCAGTACTTC. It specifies CASSWPRDKKVYEQYF.